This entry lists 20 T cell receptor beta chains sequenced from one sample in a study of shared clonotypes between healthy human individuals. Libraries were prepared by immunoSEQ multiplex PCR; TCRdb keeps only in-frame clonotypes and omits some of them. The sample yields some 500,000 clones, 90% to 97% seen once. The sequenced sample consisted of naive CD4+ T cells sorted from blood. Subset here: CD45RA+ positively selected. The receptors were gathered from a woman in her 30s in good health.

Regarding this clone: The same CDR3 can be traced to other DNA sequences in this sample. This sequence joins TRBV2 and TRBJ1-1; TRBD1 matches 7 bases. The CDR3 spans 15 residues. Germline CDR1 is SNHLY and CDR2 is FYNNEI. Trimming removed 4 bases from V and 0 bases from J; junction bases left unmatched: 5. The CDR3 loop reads CASSGTGGMNTEAFF. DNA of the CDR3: TGTGCCAGCAGTGGGACAGGCGGAATGAACACTGAAGCTTTCTTT.

CDR3 sequence (DNA): TGTGCCAGCAGCCTAGTGATAGCGGGACGAAACCAAAAATACACAGATACGCAGTATTTT. It codes for CASSLVIAGRNQKYTDTQYF. The chain combines TRBV13 with TRBJ2-3; TRBD2 agrees at 8 bases. Losses at the gene ends were 5 bases for V and 2 bases for J; bases not matched to a gene: 21. The CDR3 spans 20 residues. Germline V gene sequence: CDR1 PRHDT, CDR2 FYEKMQ (reference sequence).

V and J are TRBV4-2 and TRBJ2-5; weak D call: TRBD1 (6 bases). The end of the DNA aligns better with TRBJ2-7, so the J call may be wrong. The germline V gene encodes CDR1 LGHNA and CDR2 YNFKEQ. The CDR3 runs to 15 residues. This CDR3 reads CASSQDGWGHNEQYF. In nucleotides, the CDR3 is TGTGCCAGCAGCCAAGATGGGTGGGGGCACAACGAGCAGTACTTC.

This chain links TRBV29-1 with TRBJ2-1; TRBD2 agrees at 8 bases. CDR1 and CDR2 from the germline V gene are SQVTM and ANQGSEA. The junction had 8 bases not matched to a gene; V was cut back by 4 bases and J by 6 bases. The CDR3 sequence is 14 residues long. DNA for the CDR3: TGCAGCGTTGGTCGTAGCGGGATCGGCAATGAGCAGTTCTTC. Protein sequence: CSVGRSGIGNEQFF.

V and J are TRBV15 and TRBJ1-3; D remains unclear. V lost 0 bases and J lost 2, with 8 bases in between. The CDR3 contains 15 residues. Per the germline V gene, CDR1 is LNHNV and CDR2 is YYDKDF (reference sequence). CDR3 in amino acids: CATSRDPGAGNTIYF. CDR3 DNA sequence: TGTGCCACCAGCAGAGATCCCGGGGCTGGAAACACCATATATTTT.

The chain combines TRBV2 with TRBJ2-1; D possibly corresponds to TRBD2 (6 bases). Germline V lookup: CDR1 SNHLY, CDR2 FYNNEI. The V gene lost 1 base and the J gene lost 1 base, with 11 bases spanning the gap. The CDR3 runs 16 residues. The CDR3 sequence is CASSEEAGSSYNEQFF. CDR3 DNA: TGTGCCAGCAGTGAAGAGGCGGGGAGTTCCTACAATGAGCAGTTCTTC.

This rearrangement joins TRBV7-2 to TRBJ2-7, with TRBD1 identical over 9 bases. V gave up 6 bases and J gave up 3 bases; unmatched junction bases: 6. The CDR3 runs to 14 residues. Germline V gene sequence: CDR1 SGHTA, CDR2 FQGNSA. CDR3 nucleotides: TGTGCCAGCAGGGATAGGGGACAGGGCTACGAGCAGTACTTC. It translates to CASRDRGQGYEQYF.

The CDR3 DNA reads TGTGCCAGCAGTTCGACCTCTGGGGCCAACGTCCTGACTTTC. This encodes CASSSTSGANVLTF. This chain joins TRBV2 and TRBJ2-6; D not resolved. The CDR3 is 14 amino acids. V shed 5 bases and J shed 0 bases, with 5 bases lying between them. From germline, CDR1 is SNHLY and CDR2 FYNNEI. The full variable domain, its missing parts supplied by reference TRBV2 and TRBJ2-6, is EPEVTQTPSHQVTQMGQEVILRCVPISNHLYFYWYRQILGQKVEFLVSFYNNEISEKSEIFDDQFSVERPDGSNFTLKIRSTKLEDSAMYFCASSSTSGANVLTFGAGSRLTVL.

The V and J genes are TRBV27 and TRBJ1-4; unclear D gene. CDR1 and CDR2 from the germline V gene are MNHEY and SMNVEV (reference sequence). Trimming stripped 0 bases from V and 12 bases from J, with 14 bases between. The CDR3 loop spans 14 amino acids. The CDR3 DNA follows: TGTGCCAGCAGTTTATCGGGTACAGTGCTCGAACTGTTTTTT. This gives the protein CASSLSGTVLELFF.

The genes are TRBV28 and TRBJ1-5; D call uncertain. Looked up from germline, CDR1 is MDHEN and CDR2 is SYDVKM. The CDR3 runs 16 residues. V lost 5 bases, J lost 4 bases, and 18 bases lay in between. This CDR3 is CASSPSRRLINQPQHF. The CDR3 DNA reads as TGTGCCAGCAGTCCATCTCGCAGACTCATAAATCAGCCCCAGCATTTT.

This chain's CDR3 is CASKQGARDYGYTF. The DNA for the CDR3 is TGTGCCAGCAAACAGGGGGCCCGGGACTATGGCTACACCTTC. The chain combines TRBV28 with TRBJ1-2, with 9 bases lining up with TRBD1. The germline V gene encodes CDR1 MDHEN and CDR2 SYDVKM. This CDR3 spans 14 amino acids. V lost 7 bases to trimming and J lost 3 bases; unmatched junction nucleotides: 6.

The CDR3 DNA reads as TGCGCCAGCAGCCAAGATCAGGGCGGGACTCACTACAATGAGCAGTTCTTC. Protein: CASSQDQGGTHYNEQFF. V and J are TRBV4-1 and TRBJ2-1; D might be TRBD2 (6 bases). Trimming left V 0 bases short and J 3 bases short, with 15 bases between. CDR1 is MGHRA, CDR2 YSYEKL, per germline. The CDR3 has 17 residues.

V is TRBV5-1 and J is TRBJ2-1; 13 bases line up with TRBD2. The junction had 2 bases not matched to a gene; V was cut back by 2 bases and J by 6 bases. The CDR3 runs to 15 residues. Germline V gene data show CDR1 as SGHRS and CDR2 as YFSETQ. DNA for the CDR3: TGCGCCAGCAGCTTTGGACTAGCGGGAGTCAATGAGCAGTTCTTC. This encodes CASSFGLAGVNEQFF.

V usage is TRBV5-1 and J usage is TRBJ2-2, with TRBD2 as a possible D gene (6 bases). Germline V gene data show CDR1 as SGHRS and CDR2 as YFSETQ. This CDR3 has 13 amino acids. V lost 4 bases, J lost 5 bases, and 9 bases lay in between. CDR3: CASSEGLTGELFF. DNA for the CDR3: TGCGCCAGCAGCGAGGGACTTACCGGGGAGCTGTTTTTT.

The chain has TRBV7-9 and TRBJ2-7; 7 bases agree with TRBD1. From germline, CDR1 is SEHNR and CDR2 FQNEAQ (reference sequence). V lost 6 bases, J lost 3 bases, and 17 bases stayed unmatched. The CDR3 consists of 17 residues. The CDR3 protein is CASSPGGQASPNYEQYF. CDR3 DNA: TGTGCCAGCAGTCCAGGCGGACAGGCCTCACCGAACTACGAGCAGTACTTC.

The CDR3 region has the DNA TGTGCCAGTAGCCAAAGACAGGGGGACTCCTACGAGCAGTACTTC. As protein: CASSQRQGDSYEQYF. V and J are TRBV19 and TRBJ2-7; TRBD1 agrees at 9 bases. The CDR3 is 15 residues long. J was trimmed by 0 bases and V by 6 bases; bases with no gene match: 6. The germline V gene has CDR1 LNHDA and CDR2 SQIVND (reference sequence).

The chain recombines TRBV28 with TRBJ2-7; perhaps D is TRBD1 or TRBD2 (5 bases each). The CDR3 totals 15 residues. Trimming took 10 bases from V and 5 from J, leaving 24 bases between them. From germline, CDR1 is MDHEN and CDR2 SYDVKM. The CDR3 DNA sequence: TGTGCCACCGGGGCGAGTAACAGGTTGACTAACGAGCAGTACTTC. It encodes CATGASNRLTNEQYF.

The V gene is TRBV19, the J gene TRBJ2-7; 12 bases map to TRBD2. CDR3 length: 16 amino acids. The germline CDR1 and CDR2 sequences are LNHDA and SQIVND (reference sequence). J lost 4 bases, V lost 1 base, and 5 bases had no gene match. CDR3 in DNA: TGTGCCAGTAGTATAGTGTCTAGCGGGAGGGTATACGAGCAGTACTTC. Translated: CASSIVSSGRVYEQYF.

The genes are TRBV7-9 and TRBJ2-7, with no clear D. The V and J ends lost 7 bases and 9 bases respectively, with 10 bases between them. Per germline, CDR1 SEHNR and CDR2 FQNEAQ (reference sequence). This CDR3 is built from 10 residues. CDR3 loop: CASNLSGQYF. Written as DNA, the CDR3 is TGTGCCAGCAATCTCTCAGGGCAGTACTTC.

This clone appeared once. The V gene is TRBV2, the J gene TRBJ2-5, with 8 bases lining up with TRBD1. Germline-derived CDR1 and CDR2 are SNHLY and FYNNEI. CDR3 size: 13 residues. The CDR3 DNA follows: TGTGCTGGGCAGGGGGCTCAAGAGGAGACCCAGTACTTC. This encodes CAGQGAQEETQYF. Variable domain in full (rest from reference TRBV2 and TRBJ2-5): EPEVTQTPSHQVTQMGQEVILRCVPISNHLYFYWYRQILGQKVEFLVSFYNNEISEKSEIFDDQFSVERPDGSNFTLKIRSTKLEDSAMYFCAGQGAQEETQYFGPGTRLLVL.